This T cell receptor beta chain was captured in a study of blood T cells in healthy people across ages. General study results and limits: For the donors, CMV status was unknown and possibly confounded expanded clonotype changes. Across samples, TCR beta diversity tracked strongly with naive T cell percentage.

Using a J-beta primer mix together with a sample-barcoded 5' primer, a second PCR was run for roughly 6 to 11 cycles. TCRdb recomputed calls from the 5' RACE reads with MiXCR, one row per CDR3 protein. The data hold hundreds of thousands of distinct CDR3 sequences, with approximately 40% observed a single time. On this clonotype itself: What it recognizes is unknown.

Sequenced input: blood. The TCR comes from an elderly man in good health.

Written as DNA, the CDR3 is TGTGCCAGCAGGCGAGTGCTAGCGGGAAACAATGAGCAGTTCTTC. Translated, it gives CASRRVLAGNNEQFF. This chain uses TRBV6-5 with TRBJ2-1, with TRBD2 identical over 9 bases. V was clipped by 6 bases and J by 5 bases; unmatched bases: 8. CDR3 length: 15 amino acids. CDR1 is MNHEY and CDR2 is SVGAGI in the germline V gene.